Presented here are 16 T cell receptor beta chains from one specimen sequenced in a study of tumor and adjacent non-tumor tissue in lung cancer. This sample's RNA came from whole unsorted tissue. This non-tumor lung sample came from over 3 cm beyond the tumor edge. The library came from three nested PCR rounds adapted from ARM-PCR protocols. TCRdb processed the multiplex PCR reads anew with MiXCR; each CDR3 protein has one entry. The sample holds around 39,000 distinct CDR3 sequences, roughly 66% seen once. The sample was distant non-tumor lung tissue. Source of these receptors: a man aged 50 or older with non-small cell lung cancer.

V and J are TRBV20-1 and TRBJ2-3, with 9 bases fitting TRBD2. This CDR3 has 15 amino acids. V was clipped by 3 bases and J by 0 bases; unmatched bases: 4. The V gene's germline CDR1 is DFQATT and CDR2 SNEGSKA (reference sequence). The CDR3, as DNA: TGCAGTGCTAGCGTGGCGGGGGGGAGCACAGATACGCAGTATTTT. Translation: CSASVAGGSTDTQYF.

In regard to this clonotype: An end of the junction does not agree with germline; a read error may underlie this. The chain links TRBV5-1 to TRBJ2-7; unclear D gene. This CDR3 region has 13 residues. Germline loops: CDR1 SGHRS, CDR2 YFSETQ. The CDR3 loop is CASRLGLSYEQYF. CDR3 DNA sequence: TGCGCCAGCAGATTGGGTTTATCTTACGAGCAGTACTTC.

A note on this clonotype: One end of the junction is discordant with germline, which a read error may explain. The chain has TRBV4-1 and TRBJ1-6; 11 nucleotides line up with TRBD1. Germline values: CDR1 MGHRA, CDR2 YSYEKL. The CDR3 runs 16 residues. The CDR3 DNA follows: TGTGCCAGCAGCCAAGGAGGGACAGGGGGAACTTCACCCCTCCACTTT. The encoded protein is CASSQGGTGGTSPLHF.

Concerning this clonotype: The germline gene is not matched at one end of the junction; a read error may be the cause. This sequence joins TRBV10-2 and TRBJ1-5, with 8 nucleotides matching TRBD1. CDR3 length: 15 amino acids. Germline CDR1 reads WSHSY; CDR2 reads SAAADI. CDR3 sequence reads: CASGESWTGTRPQHF. As DNA, the CDR3 is TGCGCCAGCGGTGAGTCCTGGACAGGGACCCGGCCCCAGCATTTT.

As regards this clonotype: This may come from a read error, since a much larger clone is one base off. The gene calls are TRBV5-1 and TRBJ2-3, with D possibly matching TRBD2 (5 bases). Germline V CDR1 and CDR2: SGHRS, YFSETQ. This CDR3 spans 16 amino acids. In DNA form, the CDR3 reads TGCGCCAGCAGCTTGGAGCCGTCGGGAAGCACATATACGCAGTATTTT. It specifies CASSLEPSGSTYTQYF.

This rearrangement joins TRBV4-2 to TRBJ2-5; D may be TRBD2 (5 bases). Trimming shortened V by 8 bases and J by 7 bases, and 17 bases separated the two germline ends. The CDR3 spans 13 residues. Germline V gene lookup returns CDR1 LGHNA and CDR2 YNFKEQ. This CDR3 is CASGYSDAGTQYF. For the CDR3, the DNA is TGTGCCAGCGGCTATAGCGACGCGGGGACCCAGTACTTC.

This clonotype was recorded only once. The germline gene is not matched at one end of the junction; a read error may be the cause. The V gene is TRBV11-2, the J gene TRBJ2-5; the match to TRBD2 covers 15 bases. CDR1 and CDR2 (germline): SGHAT, FQNNGV. This CDR3 comprises 18 residues. CDR3 sequence (DNA): TGTGCCAACAGCTTACTGGGACTAGCGGGGGGCGCGTATATGACCCAGTACTTT. Encoded protein: CANSLLGLAGGAYMTQYF.

Concerning this clonotype: At one boundary the junction diverges from the germline segment, which might be a read error. The rearrangement joins TRBV11-2 to TRBJ1-1; D unclear. This CDR3 contains 12 residues. The V gene's germline CDR1 is SGHAT and CDR2 FQNNGV. The CDR3 DNA follows: TGTGCTAGCAGCCCCGTGAAGGGCCCAACTTTCTTT. Its protein is CASSPVKGPTFF.

On this clonotype itself: One junction end disagrees with the germline gene, perhaps due to a read error. The chain has TRBV5-1 and TRBJ2-5; D is possibly TRBD1 or TRBD2 (5 bases each). CDR1 SGHRS and CDR2 YFSETQ come from the germline V gene. CDR3 length: 16 amino acids. The CDR3 bases are TGCGTCAGCAGCTTGGGACCAGGCGGGTACCAAGAGACCCAGTACTTC. Translated: CVSSLGPGGYQETQYF.

Concerning this clonotype itself: This may come from a read error, since a much larger clone is one base off. The chain is built from TRBV14 and TRBJ2-5; perhaps TRBD1 as D (6 bases). The CDR3 has 16 residues. The germline V gene has CDR1 SGHDN and CDR2 FVKESK. CDR3 amino acids: CASRQETYRVGETQYF. The CDR3, as DNA: TGTGCCAGCAGACAAGAAACATACAGGGTCGGAGAGACCCAGTACTTC. Full variable domain (missing parts from reference TRBV14 and TRBJ2-5): EAGVTQFPSHSVIEKGQTVTLRCDPISGHDNLYWYRRVMGKEIKFLLHFVKESKQDESGMPNNRFLAERTGGTYSTLKVQPAELEDSGVYFCASRQETYRVGETQYFGPGTRLLVL.

The table lists this clonotype with many counts. The V and J genes are TRBV10-3 and TRBJ1-1; D is unclear. V was pared by 8 bases and J by 6 bases, with 16 bases between. Germline V gene lookup returns CDR1 ENHRY and CDR2 SYGVKD. The CDR3 runs 13 residues. Here the CDR3 reads CAISNPTSAEAFF. DNA of the CDR3: TGTGCCATCTCCAATCCCACGTCCGCTGAAGCTTTCTTT.

This clonotype showed up just a few times. The junction does not match germline at one end; this may be a read error. The rearrangement uses TRBV7-9 and TRBJ1-2; D gene ambiguous. CDR3 length: 12 residues. CDR1 and CDR2 (germline): SEHNR, FQNEAQ (reference sequence). The CDR3 sequence: CASSSSNYDYTF. The DNA for the CDR3 is TGTGCCAGCAGCTCCTCAAACTATGACTACACGTTC.

This clonotype was counted only a few times. This may stem from a read error, because a much larger clone lies one nucleotide away. This chain links TRBV5-1 with TRBJ1-6; 7 bases agree with TRBD1. This CDR3 is 15 amino acids long. Germline V gene data show CDR1 as SGHRS and CDR2 as YFSETQ. As DNA, the CDR3 is TGCGCCAGCAGCCTACGACAGGGAGTAGACTCACCCCTCCAATTT. Its translation: CASSLRQGVDSPLQF.

A remark on this clonotype: One base away lies a much larger clone, so this may be a sequencing read error. The J gene is TRBJ1-1, the V gene TRBV5-6; 8 bases match TRBD1. CDR1 is SGHDT, CDR2 YYEEEE, per germline. The CDR3 is made up of 16 amino acids. The V and J ends lost 4 bases and 2 bases, in that order; junction bases with no gene match: 10. The DNA of the CDR3 is TGTGCCAGCAGCCACTTCGGACAGGGCGGAAACACTGAAGCTTTCTTT. It encodes CASSHFGQGGNTEAFF.

Comment on this clonotype: The junction departs from germline at one end; a sequencing error may be responsible. The J gene is TRBJ2-7, the V gene TRBV11-1; tentatively, D is TRBD1 or TRBD2 (6 bases each). Germline values: CDR1 SGHAT, CDR2 FQDESV (reference sequence). This CDR3 comprises 14 residues. The CDR3 sequence: CASSLEGQSYERYF. The CDR3 region has the DNA TGTGCCAGCAGTTTGGAGGGACAATCCTACGAGCGGTACTTC. The entire variable domain, with the rest obtained from reference TRBV11-1 and TRBJ2-7, is as follows: EAEVAQSPRYKITEKSQAVAFWCDPISGHATLYWYRQILGQGPELLVQFQDESVVDDSQLPKDRFSAERLKGVDSTLKIQPAELGDSAMYLCASSLEGQSYERYFGPGTRLTVT.

Concerning this clonotype: At one end the junction does not follow the germline gene, possibly because of a read error. The rearrangement joins TRBV29-1 to TRBJ2-6, with 12 bases that match TRBD2. The CDR3 totals 15 residues. The germline V gene encodes CDR1 SQVTM and CDR2 ANQGSEA. The CDR3 sequence: CSVRTSGTGANVLTF. The CDR3 DNA follows: TGCAGCGTCAGGACTAGCGGGACTGGGGCCAATGTCCTGACTTTC.